This T cell receptor beta chain is from a study of control samples from healthy donors and cancer patients. The CDR3 runs 14 residues. CDR1 is SGHTA, CDR2 FQGNSA, per germline. V was shortened by 1 base and J by 10 bases, with 11 bases between the two germline ends. Measured with immunoSEQ multiplex PCR; TCRdb has only the in-frame clones, and not every one. The sample has some 80,000 clones; roughly 92% are singletons. The gene calls are TRBV7-2 and TRBJ1-6; D is perhaps TRBD1 (5 bases). This clonotype originated in an older woman in good health. The sequenced sample was blood. Here the CDR3 reads CASSLGQSGSPLHF. The CDR3, as DNA: TGTGCCAGCAGCTTAGGACAGAGCGGATCACCCCTCCACTTT.